These 18 T cell receptor beta chains share one sample of origin, sequenced in a study of blood T cell repertoires in COVID-19. Method: immunoSEQ multiplex PCR; TCRdb's copy keeps in-frame clones and lacks some. The profile covers roughly 180,000 clones, with 60% to 85% appearing a single time and more than 6.5% taken by the ten largest. The specimen was peripheral blood. The receptors stem from a woman aged 45-65 years with active or convalescent COVID-19.

This chain connects TRBV20-1 to TRBJ2-1; TRBD2 aligns across 11 bases. In germline, CDR1 is DFQATT, CDR2 SNEGSKA (reference sequence). This CDR3 has 16 residues. V shed 3 bases and J 4 bases; nucleotides not matched to a gene: 8. CDR3 bases: TGCAGTGCTAGTGCCCCTAGCGGGAGGCCATACAATGAGCAGTTCTTC. It yields the protein CSASAPSGRPYNEQFF.

Concerning this clone: The sample carries other DNA sequences with the same CDR3. V gene TRBV5-1 combines with J gene TRBJ2-7, with D possibly being TRBD2 (6 bases). Germline V gene sequence: CDR1 SGHRS, CDR2 YFSETQ. This CDR3 has 14 amino acids. The V gene lost 0 bases and the J gene lost 3 bases, with 10 bases spanning the gap. DNA for the CDR3: TGCGCCAGCAGCTTGGCCGGCGGGGACTACGAGCAGTACTTC. Encoded protein: CASSLAGGDYEQYF.

This chain links TRBV14 with TRBJ2-3; 8 bases line up with TRBD2. CDR3 length: 16 amino acids. The V gene end was trimmed by 2 bases and the J gene end by 6 bases; junction bases not matched to a gene: 10. Germline values: CDR1 SGHDN, CDR2 FVKESK. CDR3 coding DNA: TGTGCCAGCAGCCAATTCCATCTGGCGGGGGGTGATACGCAGTATTTT. This translates into CASSQFHLAGGDTQYF.

This clone was recorded a few times. V usage is TRBV7-9 and J usage is TRBJ2-1; 8 nucleotides line up with TRBD2. V lost 5 bases and J lost 10; bases outside the gene matches: 4. CDR1 is SEHNR, CDR2 FQNEAQ, per germline (reference sequence). CDR3 length: 12 residues. The CDR3 coding sequence is TGTGCCAGCAGCCCCCGGGGGGGGGAGCAGTTCTTC. Translating it yields CASSPRGGEQFF.

The V call is TRBV23-1, the J call TRBJ1-6; D possibly corresponds to TRBD1 (6 bases). TRBV23-1 is filed as an ORF, its function uncertain. V was shortened by 7 bases and J by 6 bases, with 22 bases between the two germline ends. This CDR3 is 17 amino acids long. CDR3 sequence (DNA): TGCGCCAGCATTTTAGAGTTACAGGGCCTTCTTAATTCACCCCTCCACTTT. Amino acids: CASILELQGLLNSPLHF.

The J gene is TRBJ1-5, the V gene TRBV28; the D gene is possibly TRBD1 (5 bases). Trimming pared 3 bases from V and 3 bases from J, leaving 15 bases between. The CDR3 contains 16 residues. Germline-derived CDR1 and CDR2 are MDHEN and SYDVKM. CDR3 nucleotide sequence: TGTGCCAGCAGTTTTTCAGGGAGGGGAGACAATCAGCCCCAGCATTTT. Amino acids: CASSFSGRGDNQPQHF.

This rearrangement joins TRBV2 to TRBJ2-7; 7 bases map to TRBD1. V dropped 7 bases and J dropped 0; count of bases not matched to a gene: 9. Germline V lookup: CDR1 SNHLY, CDR2 FYNNEI. The CDR3 contains 15 residues. CDR3 sequence: CASTALGQVSYEQYF. CDR3 nucleotides: TGTGCCAGCACCGCCCTTGGACAGGTCTCCTACGAGCAGTACTTC.

This clone came up many times. Other DNA sequences in this sample translate to the same CDR3. The V gene is TRBV7-2, the J gene TRBJ2-5; D is perhaps TRBD1 (6 bases). This CDR3 contains 13 residues. Per the germline V gene, CDR1 is SGHTA and CDR2 is FQGNSA. Trimming cost V 5 bases and J 2 bases, with 9 bases left between them. CDR3 DNA sequence: TGTGCCAGCAGCACGACAGGTCAAGAGACCCAGTACTTC. The encoded protein is CASSTTGQETQYF.

This clone was observed a single time. The chain joins TRBV5-6 to TRBJ1-2; TRBD1 matches 9 bases. From germline, CDR1 is SGHDT and CDR2 YYEEEE. The CDR3 contains 14 residues. V dropped 4 bases and J dropped 7; count of bases not matched to a gene: 8. CDR3 sequence (DNA): TGTGCCAGCAGCCAGGACAGGGGCAGGGGTGGCTACACCTTC. Translating it yields CASSQDRGRGGYTF.

CDR3 loop: CASSSDSSEQFF. CDR3 in DNA: TGTGCCAGCAGCTCCGACAGTTCGGAGCAGTTCTTC. The V and J genes are TRBV9 and TRBJ2-1; D may be TRBD1 (5 bases). Germline V gene lookup returns CDR1 SGDLS and CDR2 YYNGEE. The length of the CDR3 is 12 residues. Trimming took off 4 bases at V and 10 bases at J, with 12 bases between the two ends.

This clone was observed a single time. The chain uses TRBV7-2 and TRBJ1-2, with D perhaps TRBD1 (5 bases). The CDR3 totals 14 residues. V dropped 2 bases and J dropped 4 bases, with 11 bases sitting between them. Germline V gene data show CDR1 as SGHTA and CDR2 as FQGNSA. The CDR3 spells CASSLRQGLYGYTF. The DNA of the CDR3 is TGTGCCAGCAGCTTACGGCAGGGCCTCTATGGCTACACCTTC.

The chain has TRBV29-1 and TRBJ1-2, with 8 bases fitting TRBD1. After removal of 6 bases from V and 8 bases from J, the junction contained 14 bases not matched to a gene. CDR1 SQVTM and CDR2 ANQGSEA come from the germline V gene. This CDR3 is 14 amino acids long. CDR3 nucleotide sequence: TGCAGCGTCCGGAAGGGGCAGGGGGCGTCGGGCTACACCTTC. Translated, it gives CSVRKGQGASGYTF.

Written as DNA, the CDR3 is TGTGCCAGCAGCCCCCTAGCGGGAGGGCCCTATGAGCAGTTCTTC. It codes for CASSPLAGGPYEQFF. The V call is TRBV3-1 (or the pseudogene TRBV3-2), the J call TRBJ2-1; 12 nucleotides line up with TRBD2. Germline trimming cut 4 bases from V and 8 bases from J; bases unmatched to any gene: 6. The CDR3 runs to 15 residues. Germline assignment: CDR1 LGHDT and CDR2 YNNKEL (reference sequence).

This sequence joins TRBV12-3 or TRBV12-4 and TRBJ1-1; no clear D. Trimming removed 4 bases at V and 6 bases at J, with 9 bases between. This CDR3 contains 12 residues. Written as DNA, the CDR3 is TGTGCCAGCAGTTCGTCCGTCTCTGAAGCTTTCTTT. Its protein product is CASSSSVSEAFF.

The V and J genes are TRBV2 and TRBJ1-5; D is unclear. The V gene's germline CDR1 is SNHLY and CDR2 FYNNEI. V lost 5 bases and J 7 bases, leaving 12 bases between the germline ends. The CDR3 has 13 amino acids. The CDR3, as DNA: TGTGCCAGCAGTCGTCTTGAGAACCAGCCCCAGCATTTT. It is translated as CASSRLENQPQHF.

This clone has just one count. The chain has TRBV15 and TRBJ2-7; 8 nucleotides agree with TRBD1. CDR1 and CDR2 (germline): LNHNV, YYDKDF (reference sequence). The CDR3 has 15 amino acids. V lost 4 bases, J lost 0 bases, and 5 bases stayed unmatched. The CDR3 DNA reads as TGTGCCACCAGCAAAGGGACAGGCGGCTCCTACGAGCAGTACTTC. The encoded protein is CATSKGTGGSYEQYF.

The chain employs TRBV6-1 and TRBJ2-7; possibly TRBD1 for D (5 bases). The CDR3 is made up of 16 amino acids. The V end was cut by 1 base, the J end by 0 bases, with 13 bases between. Germline-derived CDR1 and CDR2 are MNHNS and SASEGT. For the CDR3, the DNA is TGTGCCAGCAGTGAAGAACAGGTACCACTCTCCTACGAGCAGTACTTC. Amino acid sequence: CASSEEQVPLSYEQYF.

The rearrangement uses TRBV14 and TRBJ2-2; D is unresolved. CDR3 length: 18 residues. CDR1 is SGHDN, CDR2 FVKESK, per germline. V dropped 8 bases and J dropped 1 base, with 23 bases sitting between them. The CDR3 protein is CASPQKSPRHRNTGELFF. CDR3 DNA sequence: TGTGCCAGCCCCCAAAAGAGCCCGAGACATAGGAACACCGGGGAGCTGTTTTTT. The full variable domain, with the rest looked up from reference TRBV14 and TRBJ2-2, is EAGVTQFPSHSVIEKGQTVTLRCDPISGHDNLYWYRRVMGKEIKFLLHFVKESKQDESGMPNNRFLAERTGGTYSTLKVQPAELEDSGVYFCASPQKSPRHRNTGELFFGEGSRLTVL.